The sequence of this T cell receptor beta chain was determined in a study of early T cells in non-severe SARS-CoV-2 infection. TCRdb redid the calling of the 5' RACE reads with MiXCR, one entry per CDR3 protein. In the table there are fewer than 65,000 distinct CDR3 sequences, roughly 10% of which are singletons. The CDR3 has 15 amino acids. Germline CDR1 is MNHEY and CDR2 is SMNVEV (reference sequence). V was shortened by 4 bases and J by 6 bases, with 15 bases between the two germline ends. Sequenced input: whole blood. The rearrangement uses TRBV27 and TRBJ2-2; D may be TRBD2 (6 bases). The TCR was taken from an adult who was a healthcare worker with PCR-confirmed SARS-CoV-2 infection or an uninfected control (not recorded which). The CDR3 region is CASSSRLVHSGELFF. The CDR3 DNA reads as TGTGCCAGCAGTTCCAGACTAGTTCATTCCGGGGAGCTGTTTTTT.